This TCR beta chain was retrieved from a study of CD8 T cells in Susac syndrome. This CDR3 has 13 residues. V was clipped by 4 bases and J by 7 bases, with 11 bases between them. Germline V CDR1 and CDR2: LNHNV, YYDKDF (reference sequence). Reverse transcription of 0.5 to 1 ug RNA was performed with random hexamers. The authors amplified TCR beta CDR3 across 54 Vbeta and 13 Jbeta using immunoSEQ multiplex PCR. TCRdb re-called the immunoSEQ multiplex PCR reads through MiXCR, storing one row per CDR3 protein. The table has about 240,000 distinct CDR3 sequences, around 96% seen once; the top ten hold 0.1%.

This clonotype was obtained from a human donor with Susac syndrome. This chain links TRBV15 with TRBJ1-5; D perhaps matches TRBD1 (5 bases). The material sequenced was CD4+ T cells from PBMCs. CDR3 protein: CATSIGGVQPQHF. CDR3 coding DNA: TGTGCCACCAGCATAGGAGGGGTGCAGCCCCAGCATTTT.